Here is one T cell receptor (beta chain) with its context. This specimen comes from a study of T cell responses to AZD1222 COVID-19 vaccine. Assay used: immunoSEQ multiplex PCR; TCRdb lists only in-frame clones, some missing. The table records tens of thousands of clones, roughly 93% of them present only once. Germline V CDR1 and CDR2: SEHNR, FQNEAQ (reference sequence). The CDR3 extends over 13 amino acids. V gave up 5 bases and J gave up 7 bases; unmatched junction bases: 4. The sequence derives from an adult in good health. The chain carries TRBV7-9 and TRBJ1-4, with 7 bases that match TRBD1. Here the sequenced sample was peripheral blood, taken on day 0 of AZD1222 vaccination. The DNA of the CDR3 is TGTGCCAGCAGCAAGGGGGCATTTGAAAAACTGTTTTTT. It translates to CASSKGAFEKLFF. The full variable domain, completed using reference TRBV7-9 and TRBJ1-4, is DTGVSQNPRHKITKRGQNVTFRCDPISEHNRLYWYRQTLGQGPEFLTYFQNEAQLEKSRLLSDRFSAERPKGSFSTLEIQRTEQGDSAMYLCASSKGAFEKLFFGSGTQLSVL.